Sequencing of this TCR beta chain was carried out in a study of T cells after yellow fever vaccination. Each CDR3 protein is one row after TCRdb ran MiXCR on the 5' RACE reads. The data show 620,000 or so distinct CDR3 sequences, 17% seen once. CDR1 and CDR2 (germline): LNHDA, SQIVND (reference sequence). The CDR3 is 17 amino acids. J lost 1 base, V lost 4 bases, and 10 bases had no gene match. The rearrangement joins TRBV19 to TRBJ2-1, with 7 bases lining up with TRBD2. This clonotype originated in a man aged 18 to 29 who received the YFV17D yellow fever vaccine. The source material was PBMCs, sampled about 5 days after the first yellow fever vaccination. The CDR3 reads CASSTSSGAPSYNEQFF. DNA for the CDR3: TGTGCCAGTAGTACTTCTAGCGGAGCGCCATCCTACAATGAGCAGTTCTTC. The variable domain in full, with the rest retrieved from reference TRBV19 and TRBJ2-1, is DGGITQSPKYLFRKEGQNVTLSCEQNLNHDAMYWYRQDPGQGLRLIYYSQIVNDFQKGDIAEGYSVSREKKESFPLTVTSAQKNPTAFYLCASSTSSGAPSYNEQFFGPGTRLTVL.